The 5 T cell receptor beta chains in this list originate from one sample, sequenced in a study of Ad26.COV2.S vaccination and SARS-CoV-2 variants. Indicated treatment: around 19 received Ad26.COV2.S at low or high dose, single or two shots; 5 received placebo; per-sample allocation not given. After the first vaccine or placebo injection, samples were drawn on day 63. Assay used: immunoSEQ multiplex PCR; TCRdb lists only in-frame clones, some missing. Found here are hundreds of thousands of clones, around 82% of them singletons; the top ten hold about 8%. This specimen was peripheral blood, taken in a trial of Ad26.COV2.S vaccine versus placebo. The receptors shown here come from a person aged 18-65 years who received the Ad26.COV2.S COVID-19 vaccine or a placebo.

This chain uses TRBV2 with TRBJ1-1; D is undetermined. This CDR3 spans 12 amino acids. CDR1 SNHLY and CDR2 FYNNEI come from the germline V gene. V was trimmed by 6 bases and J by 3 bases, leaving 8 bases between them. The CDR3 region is CASSSPDTEAFF. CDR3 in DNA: TGTGCCAGCAGCAGCCCGGACACTGAAGCTTTCTTT.

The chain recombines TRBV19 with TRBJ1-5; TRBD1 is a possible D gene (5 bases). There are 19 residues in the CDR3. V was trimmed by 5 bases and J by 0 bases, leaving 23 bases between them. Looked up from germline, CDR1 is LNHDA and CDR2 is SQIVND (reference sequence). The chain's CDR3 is CASSQLRQGGGYSNQPQHF. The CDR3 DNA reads TGTGCCAGTAGTCAACTTAGGCAGGGCGGGGGATATAGCAATCAGCCCCAGCATTTT.

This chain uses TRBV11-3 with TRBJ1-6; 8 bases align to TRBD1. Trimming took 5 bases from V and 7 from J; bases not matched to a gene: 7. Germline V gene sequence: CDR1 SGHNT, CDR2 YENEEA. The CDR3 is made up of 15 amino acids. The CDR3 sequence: CASSRSGTGNSPLHF. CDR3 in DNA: TGTGCCAGCAGCCGTTCCGGGACAGGAAATTCACCCCTCCACTTT. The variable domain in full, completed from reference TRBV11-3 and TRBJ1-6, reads EAGVVQSPRYKIIEKKQPVAFWCNPISGHNTLYWYLQNLGQGPELLIRYENEEAVDDSQLPKDRFSAERLKGVDSTLKIQPAELGDSAVYLCASSRSGTGNSPLHFGNGTRLTVT.

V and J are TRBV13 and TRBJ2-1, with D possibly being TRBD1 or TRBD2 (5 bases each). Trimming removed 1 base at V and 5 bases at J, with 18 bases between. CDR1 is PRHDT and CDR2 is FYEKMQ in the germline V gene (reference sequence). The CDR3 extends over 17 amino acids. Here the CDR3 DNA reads TGTGCCAGCAGCTTAGAGCACGGGATGAGGGGAGACAATGAGCAGTTCTTC. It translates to CASSLEHGMRGDNEQFF.

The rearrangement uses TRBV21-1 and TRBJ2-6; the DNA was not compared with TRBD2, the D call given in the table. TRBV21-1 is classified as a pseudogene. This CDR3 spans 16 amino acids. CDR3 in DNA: TGTGCCAGCCCACTAAATCTTCCCCTCGGGAACAACGTCCTGACTTTC. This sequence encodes CASPLNLPLGNNVLTF.